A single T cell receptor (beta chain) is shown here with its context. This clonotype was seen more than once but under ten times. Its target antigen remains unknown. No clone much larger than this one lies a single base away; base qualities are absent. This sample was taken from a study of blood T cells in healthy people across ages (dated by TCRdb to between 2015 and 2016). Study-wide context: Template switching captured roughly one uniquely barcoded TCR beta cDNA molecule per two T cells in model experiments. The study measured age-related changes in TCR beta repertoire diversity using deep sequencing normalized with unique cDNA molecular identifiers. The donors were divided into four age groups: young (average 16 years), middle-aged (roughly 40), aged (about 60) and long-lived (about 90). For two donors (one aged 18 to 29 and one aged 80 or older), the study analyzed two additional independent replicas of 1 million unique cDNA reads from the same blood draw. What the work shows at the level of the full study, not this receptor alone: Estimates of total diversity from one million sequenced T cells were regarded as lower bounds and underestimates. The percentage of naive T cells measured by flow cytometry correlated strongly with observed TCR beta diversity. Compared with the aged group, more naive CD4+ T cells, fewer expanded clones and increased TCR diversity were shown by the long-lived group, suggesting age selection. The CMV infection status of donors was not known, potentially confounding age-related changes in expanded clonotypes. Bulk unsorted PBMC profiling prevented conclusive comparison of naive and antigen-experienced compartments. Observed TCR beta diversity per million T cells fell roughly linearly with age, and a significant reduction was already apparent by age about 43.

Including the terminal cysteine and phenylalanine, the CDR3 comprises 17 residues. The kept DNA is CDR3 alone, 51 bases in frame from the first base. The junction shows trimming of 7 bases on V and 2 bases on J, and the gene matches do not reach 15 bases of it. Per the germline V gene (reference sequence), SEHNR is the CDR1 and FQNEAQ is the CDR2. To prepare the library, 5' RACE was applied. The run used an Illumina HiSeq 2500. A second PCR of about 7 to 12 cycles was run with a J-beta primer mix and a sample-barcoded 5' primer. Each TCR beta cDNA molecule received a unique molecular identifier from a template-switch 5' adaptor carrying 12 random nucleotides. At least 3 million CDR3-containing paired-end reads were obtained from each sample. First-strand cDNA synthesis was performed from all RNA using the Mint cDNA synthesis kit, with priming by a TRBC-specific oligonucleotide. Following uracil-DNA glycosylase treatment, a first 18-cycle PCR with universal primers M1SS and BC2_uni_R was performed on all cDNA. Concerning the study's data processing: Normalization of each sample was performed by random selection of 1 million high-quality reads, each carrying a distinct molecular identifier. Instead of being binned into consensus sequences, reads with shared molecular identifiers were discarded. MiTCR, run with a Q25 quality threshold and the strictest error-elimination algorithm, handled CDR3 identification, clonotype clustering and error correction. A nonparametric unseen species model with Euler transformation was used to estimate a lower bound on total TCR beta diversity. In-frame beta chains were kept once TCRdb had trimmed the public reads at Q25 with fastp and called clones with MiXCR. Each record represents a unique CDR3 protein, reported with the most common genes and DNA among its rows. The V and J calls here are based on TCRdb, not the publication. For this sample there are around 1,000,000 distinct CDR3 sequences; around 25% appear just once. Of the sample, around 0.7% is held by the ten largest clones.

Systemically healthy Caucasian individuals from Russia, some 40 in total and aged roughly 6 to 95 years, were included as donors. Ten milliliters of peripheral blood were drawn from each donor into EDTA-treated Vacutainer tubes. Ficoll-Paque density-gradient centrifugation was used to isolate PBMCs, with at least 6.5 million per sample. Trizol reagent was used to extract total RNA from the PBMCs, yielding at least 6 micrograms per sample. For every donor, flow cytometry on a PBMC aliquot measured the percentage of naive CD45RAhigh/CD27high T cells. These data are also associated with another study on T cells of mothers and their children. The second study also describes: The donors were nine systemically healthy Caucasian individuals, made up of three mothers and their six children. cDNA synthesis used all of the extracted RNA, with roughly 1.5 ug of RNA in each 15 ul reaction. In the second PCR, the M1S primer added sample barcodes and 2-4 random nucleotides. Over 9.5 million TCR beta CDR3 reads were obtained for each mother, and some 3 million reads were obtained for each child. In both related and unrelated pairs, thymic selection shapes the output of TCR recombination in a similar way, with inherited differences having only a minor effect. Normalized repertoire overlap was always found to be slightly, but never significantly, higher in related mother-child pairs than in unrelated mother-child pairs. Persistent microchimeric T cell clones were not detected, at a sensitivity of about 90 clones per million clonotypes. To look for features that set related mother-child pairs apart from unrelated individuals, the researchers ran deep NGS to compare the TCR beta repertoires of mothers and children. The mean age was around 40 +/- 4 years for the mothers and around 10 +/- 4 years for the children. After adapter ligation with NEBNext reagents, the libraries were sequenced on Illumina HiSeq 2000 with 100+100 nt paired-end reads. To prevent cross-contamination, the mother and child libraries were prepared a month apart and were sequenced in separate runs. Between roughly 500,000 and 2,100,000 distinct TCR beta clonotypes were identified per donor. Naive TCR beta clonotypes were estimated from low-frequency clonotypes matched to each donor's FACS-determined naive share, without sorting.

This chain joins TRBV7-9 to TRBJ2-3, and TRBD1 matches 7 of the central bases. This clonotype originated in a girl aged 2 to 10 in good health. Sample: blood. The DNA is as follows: TGTGCCAGCATTCCTGAAGGGGGCTGGACCTACACAGATACGCAGTATTTT. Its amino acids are CASIPEGGWTYTDTQYF. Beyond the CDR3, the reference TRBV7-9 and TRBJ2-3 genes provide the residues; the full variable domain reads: DTGVSQNPRHKITKRGQNVTFRCDPISEHNRLYWYRQTLGQGPEFLTYFQNEAQLEKSRLLSDRFSAERPKGSFSTLEIQRTEQGDSAMYLCASIPEGGWTYTDTQYFGPGTRLTVL.